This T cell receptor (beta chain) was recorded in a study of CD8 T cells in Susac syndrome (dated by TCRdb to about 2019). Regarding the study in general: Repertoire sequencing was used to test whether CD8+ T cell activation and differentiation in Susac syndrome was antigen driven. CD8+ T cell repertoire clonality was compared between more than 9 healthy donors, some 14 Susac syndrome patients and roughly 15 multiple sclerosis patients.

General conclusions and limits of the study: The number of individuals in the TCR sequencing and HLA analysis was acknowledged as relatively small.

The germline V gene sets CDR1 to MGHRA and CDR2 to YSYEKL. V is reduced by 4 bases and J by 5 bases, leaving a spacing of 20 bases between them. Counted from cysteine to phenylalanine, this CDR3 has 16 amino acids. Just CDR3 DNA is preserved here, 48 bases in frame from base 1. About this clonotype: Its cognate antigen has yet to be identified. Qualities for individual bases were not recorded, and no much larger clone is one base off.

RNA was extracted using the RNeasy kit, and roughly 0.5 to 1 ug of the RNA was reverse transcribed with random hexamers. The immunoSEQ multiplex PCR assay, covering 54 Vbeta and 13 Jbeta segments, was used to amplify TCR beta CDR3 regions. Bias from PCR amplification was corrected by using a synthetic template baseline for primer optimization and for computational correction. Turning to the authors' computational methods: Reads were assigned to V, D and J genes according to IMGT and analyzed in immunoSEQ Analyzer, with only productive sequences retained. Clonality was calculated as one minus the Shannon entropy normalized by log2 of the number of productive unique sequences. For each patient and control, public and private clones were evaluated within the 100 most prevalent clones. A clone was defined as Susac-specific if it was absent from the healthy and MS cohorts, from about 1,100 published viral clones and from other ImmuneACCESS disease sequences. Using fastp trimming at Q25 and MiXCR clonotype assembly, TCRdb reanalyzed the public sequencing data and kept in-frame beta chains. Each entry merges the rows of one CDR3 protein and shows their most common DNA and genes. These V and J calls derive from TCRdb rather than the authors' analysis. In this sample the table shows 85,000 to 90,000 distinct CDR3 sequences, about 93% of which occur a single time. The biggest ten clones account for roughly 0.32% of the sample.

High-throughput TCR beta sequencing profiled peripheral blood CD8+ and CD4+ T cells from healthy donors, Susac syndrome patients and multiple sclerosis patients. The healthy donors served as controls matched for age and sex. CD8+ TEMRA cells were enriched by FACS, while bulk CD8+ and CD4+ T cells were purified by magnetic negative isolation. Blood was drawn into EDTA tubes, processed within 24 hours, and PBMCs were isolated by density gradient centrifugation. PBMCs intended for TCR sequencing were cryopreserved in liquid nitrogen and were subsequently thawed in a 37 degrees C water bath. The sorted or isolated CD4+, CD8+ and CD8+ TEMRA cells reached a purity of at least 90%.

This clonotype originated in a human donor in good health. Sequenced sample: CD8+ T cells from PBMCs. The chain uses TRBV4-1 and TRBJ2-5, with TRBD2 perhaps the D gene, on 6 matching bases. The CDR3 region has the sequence CASSPYTGLGEETQYF. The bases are TGCGCCAGCAGCCCCTACACGGGACTCGGGGAGGAGACCCAGTACTTC.